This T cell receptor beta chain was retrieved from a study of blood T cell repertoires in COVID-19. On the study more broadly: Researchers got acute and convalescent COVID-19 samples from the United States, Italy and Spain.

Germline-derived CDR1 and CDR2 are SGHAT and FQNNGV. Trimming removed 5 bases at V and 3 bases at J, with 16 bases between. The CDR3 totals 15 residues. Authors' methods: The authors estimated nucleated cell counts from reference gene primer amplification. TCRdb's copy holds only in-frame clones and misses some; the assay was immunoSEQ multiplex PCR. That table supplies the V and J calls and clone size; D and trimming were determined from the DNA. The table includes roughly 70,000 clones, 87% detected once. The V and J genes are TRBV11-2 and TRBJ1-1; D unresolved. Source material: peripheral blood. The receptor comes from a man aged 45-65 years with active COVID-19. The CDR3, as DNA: TGTGCCAGCAGCCAAGTAACTCTCAGCGACACTGAAGCTTTCTTT. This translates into CASSQVTLSDTEAFF.